This TCR beta chain was obtained from a study of vaccination and CD4 T cells after COVID-19. The overall study: Collection of post-COVID samples occurred a median approximately 100 days after diagnosis, spanning a range of 35 to 161.

An Oncomine TCR Beta short-read assay was used to sequence the DNA from cultured CD4+ T cells. Genomic DNA was taken out of cultured CD4+ T cells by extraction. TCRdb recomputed calls from the PCR reads with MiXCR, one row per CDR3 protein. The repertoire holds 9,500 to 11,000 distinct CDR3 sequences, with about 32% as singletons. This sample's treatment: approximately nine-day PBMC culture with coronavirus spike peptide pools or control peptides (ViraFEST assay). Investigators obtained the unexposed donor's CD4+ T cells before the COVID-19 pandemic (2011-2018). First, ViraFEST expanded antigen-specific T cells with peptide pools, and next it sequenced the TCRs. Cell supply allowing, SARS-CoV-2 S/N and four cold-coronavirus spikes probed unexposed-donor CD4+ T cells. Whole-study results and caveats: Among convalescent patients, a median about 83% of reactive clones emerged only after vaccination.

V trimming: 0 bases; J trimming: 0 bases; junction bases outside the gene matches: 4. CDR1 is MNHEY and CDR2 is SVGEGT in the germline V gene. This CDR3 region has 16 residues. This clonotype was observed a handful of times. Antigen: not known. This sequence was found in a human donor in good health. The rearrangement uses TRBV6-2 or TRBV6-3 and TRBJ2-5; 7 bases are shared with TRBD1. What was sequenced was CD4+ T cells from blood, cultured in vitro. The CDR3 DNA sequence: TGTGCCAGCAGTTACTCACTCGACAGGGACCAAGAGACCCAGTACTTC. This gives the protein CASSYSLDRDQETQYF.